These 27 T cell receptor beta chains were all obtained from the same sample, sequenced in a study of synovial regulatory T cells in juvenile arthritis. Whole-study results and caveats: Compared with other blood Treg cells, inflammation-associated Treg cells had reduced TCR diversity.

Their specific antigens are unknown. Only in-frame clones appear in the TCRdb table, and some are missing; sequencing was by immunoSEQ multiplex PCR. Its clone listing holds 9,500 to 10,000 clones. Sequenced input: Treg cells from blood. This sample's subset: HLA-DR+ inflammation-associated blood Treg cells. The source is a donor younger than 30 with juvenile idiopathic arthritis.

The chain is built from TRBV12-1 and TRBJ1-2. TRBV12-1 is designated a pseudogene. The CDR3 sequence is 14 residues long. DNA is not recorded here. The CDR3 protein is CASSSVAVDYGYTF.

CDR3 protein: CASSETGYGYTF. The rearrangement links TRBV25-1 to TRBJ1-2; as DNA is missing, the TRBD1 call by TCRdb cannot be tested. CDR1 is MGHDK and CDR2 is SYGVNS in the germline V gene. This CDR3 has 12 amino acids. The record lacks a DNA sequence.

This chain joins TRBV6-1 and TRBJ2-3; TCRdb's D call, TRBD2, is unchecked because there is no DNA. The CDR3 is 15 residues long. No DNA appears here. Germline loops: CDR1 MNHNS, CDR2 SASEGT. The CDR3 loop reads CASHGGSLTSDTQYF.

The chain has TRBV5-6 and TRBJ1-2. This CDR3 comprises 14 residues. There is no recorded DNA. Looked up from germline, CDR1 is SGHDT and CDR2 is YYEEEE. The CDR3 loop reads CASSFGEANYGYTF.

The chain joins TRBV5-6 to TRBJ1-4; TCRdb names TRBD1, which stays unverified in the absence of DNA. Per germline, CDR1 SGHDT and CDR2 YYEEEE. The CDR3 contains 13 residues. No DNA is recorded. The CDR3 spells CASSLSGEEKLFF.

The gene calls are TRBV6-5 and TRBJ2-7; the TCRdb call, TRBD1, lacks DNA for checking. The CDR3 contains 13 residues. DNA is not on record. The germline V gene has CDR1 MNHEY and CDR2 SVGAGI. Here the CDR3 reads CASSYDRTYEQYF.

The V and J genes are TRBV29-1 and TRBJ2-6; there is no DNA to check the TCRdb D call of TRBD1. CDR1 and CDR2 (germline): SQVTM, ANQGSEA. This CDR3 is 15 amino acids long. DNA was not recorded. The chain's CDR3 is CSVPGQGAGANVLTF.

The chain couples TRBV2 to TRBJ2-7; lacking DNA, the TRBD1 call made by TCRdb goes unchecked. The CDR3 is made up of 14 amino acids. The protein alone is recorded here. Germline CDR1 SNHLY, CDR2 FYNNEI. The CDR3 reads CASRGDTYSYEQYF. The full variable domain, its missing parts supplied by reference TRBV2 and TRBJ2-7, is EPEVTQTPSHQVTQMGQEVILRCVPISNHLYFYWYRQILGQKVEFLVSFYNNEISEKSEIFDDQFSVERPDGSNFTLKIRSTKLEDSAMYFCASRGDTYSYEQYFGPGTRLTVT.

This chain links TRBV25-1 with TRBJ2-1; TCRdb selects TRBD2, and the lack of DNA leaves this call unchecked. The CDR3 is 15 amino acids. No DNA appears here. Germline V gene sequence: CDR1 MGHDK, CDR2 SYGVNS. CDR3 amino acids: CASSDFLAGENEQFF. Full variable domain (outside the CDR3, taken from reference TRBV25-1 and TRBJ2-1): EADIYQTPRYLVIGTGKKITLECSQTMGHDKMYWYQQDPGMELHLIHYSYGVNSTEKGDLSSESTVSRIRTEHFPLTLESARPSHTSQYLCASSDFLAGENEQFFGPGTRLTVL.

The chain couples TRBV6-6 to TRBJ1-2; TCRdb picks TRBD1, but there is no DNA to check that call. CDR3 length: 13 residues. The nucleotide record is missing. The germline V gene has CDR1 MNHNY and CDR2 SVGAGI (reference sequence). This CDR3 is CASSGDRVYGYTF.

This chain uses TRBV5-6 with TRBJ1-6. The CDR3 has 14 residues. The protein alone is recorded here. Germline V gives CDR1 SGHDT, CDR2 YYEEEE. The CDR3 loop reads CASSLYRGDSPLHF. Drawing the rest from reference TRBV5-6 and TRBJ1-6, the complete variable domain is DAGVTQSPTHLIKTRGQQVTLRCSPKSGHDTVSWYQQALGQGPQFIFQYYEEEERQRGNFPDRFSGHQFPNYSSELNVNALLLGDSALYLCASSLYRGDSPLHFGNGTRLTVT.

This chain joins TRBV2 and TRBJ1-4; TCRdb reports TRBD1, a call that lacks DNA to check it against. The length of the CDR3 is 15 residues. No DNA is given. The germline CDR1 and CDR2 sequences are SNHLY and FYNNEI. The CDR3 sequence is CASKGQVVTNEKLFF.

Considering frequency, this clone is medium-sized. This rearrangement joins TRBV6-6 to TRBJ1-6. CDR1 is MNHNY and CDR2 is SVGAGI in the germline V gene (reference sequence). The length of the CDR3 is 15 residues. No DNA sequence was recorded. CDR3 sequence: CASSSTTLPNSPLHF.

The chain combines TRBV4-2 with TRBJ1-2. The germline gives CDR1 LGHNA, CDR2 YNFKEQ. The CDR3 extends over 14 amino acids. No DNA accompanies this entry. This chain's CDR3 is CASSEREGYYGYTF.

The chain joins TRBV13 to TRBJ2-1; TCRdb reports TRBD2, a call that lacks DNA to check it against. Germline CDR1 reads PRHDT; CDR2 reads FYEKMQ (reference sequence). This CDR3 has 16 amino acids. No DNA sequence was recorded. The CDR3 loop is CASSLDGTSGTGGQFF.

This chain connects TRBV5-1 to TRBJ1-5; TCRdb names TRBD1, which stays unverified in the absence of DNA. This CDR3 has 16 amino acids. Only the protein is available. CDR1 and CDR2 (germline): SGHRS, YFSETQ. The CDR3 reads CASSPGVDREDQPQHF.

This CDR3 is CASSLRAWEEAFF. The rearrangement links TRBV11-3 to TRBJ1-1. This CDR3 contains 13 residues. No DNA is listed. In germline, CDR1 is SGHNT, CDR2 YENEEA.

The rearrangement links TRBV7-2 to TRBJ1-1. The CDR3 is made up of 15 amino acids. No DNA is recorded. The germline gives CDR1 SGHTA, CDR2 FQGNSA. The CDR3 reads CASSLVLGGNTEAFF.

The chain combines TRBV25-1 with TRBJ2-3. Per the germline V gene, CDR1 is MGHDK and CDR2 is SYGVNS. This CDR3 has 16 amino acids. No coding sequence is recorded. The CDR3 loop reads CASSDAATRITDTQYF.

The CDR3 sequence is CASSRGANTGELFF. The genes are TRBV19 and TRBJ2-2; TCRdb outputs TRBD2, but without DNA this stays unchecked. This CDR3 comprises 14 residues. No coding sequence is recorded. Germline CDR1 is LNHDA and CDR2 is SQIVND (reference sequence).

This CDR3 is CASSEWNSLANSPLHF. J is TRBJ1-6 and V is TRBV6-1; without DNA, the TCRdb call of TRBD1 cannot be checked. This CDR3 contains 16 residues. A DNA sequence was not provided. The V gene's germline CDR1 is MNHNS and CDR2 SASEGT.

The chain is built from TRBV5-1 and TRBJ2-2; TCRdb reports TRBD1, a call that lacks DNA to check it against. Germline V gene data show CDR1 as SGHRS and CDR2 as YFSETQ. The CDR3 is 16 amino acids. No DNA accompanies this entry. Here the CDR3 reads CASSFGTGGLSGELFF.

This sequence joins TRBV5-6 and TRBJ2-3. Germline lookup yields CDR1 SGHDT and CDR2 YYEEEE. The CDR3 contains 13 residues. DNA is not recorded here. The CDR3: CASSPERWDTQYF.

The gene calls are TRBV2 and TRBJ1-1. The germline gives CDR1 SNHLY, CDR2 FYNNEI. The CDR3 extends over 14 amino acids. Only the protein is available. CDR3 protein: CASSDKLRNTEAFF.

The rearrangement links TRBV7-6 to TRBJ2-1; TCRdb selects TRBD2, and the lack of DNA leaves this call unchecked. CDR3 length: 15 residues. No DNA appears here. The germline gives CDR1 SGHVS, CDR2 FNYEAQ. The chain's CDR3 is CASSLDGSGSNEQFF.

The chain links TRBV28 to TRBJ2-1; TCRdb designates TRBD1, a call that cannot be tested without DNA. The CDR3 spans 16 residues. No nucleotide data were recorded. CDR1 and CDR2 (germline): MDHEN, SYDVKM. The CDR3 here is CASSSTGTGDYNEQFF.

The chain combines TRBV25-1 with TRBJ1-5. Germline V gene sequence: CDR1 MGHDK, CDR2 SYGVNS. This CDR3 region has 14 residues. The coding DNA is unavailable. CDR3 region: CASSESGRIQPQHF.